Described below is a single TCR beta chain sequence and its context. The entry originates in a study of blood T cell repertoires in COVID-19. Sequencing was performed with immunoSEQ multiplex PCR; in TCRdb, only in-frame clones are kept and a portion is missing. The repertoire has roughly 54,000 clones, less than 90% of them found once; the top ten carry about 2.6%. Germline-derived CDR1 and CDR2 are SGHRS and YFSETQ. The CDR3 sequence is 15 residues long. With 4 bases clipped from V and 3 bases from J, the junction kept 6 bases outside the gene matches. This chain connects TRBV5-1 to TRBJ1-3, with 8 bases fitting TRBD1. The sample taken for sequencing was peripheral blood. This TCR came from a man in his forties or fifties with acute or convalescent COVID-19. CDR3 nucleotides: TGCGCCAGCAGCCCGGACAGGGTCGGTGGAAACACCATATATTTT. It yields the protein CASSPDRVGGNTIYF.